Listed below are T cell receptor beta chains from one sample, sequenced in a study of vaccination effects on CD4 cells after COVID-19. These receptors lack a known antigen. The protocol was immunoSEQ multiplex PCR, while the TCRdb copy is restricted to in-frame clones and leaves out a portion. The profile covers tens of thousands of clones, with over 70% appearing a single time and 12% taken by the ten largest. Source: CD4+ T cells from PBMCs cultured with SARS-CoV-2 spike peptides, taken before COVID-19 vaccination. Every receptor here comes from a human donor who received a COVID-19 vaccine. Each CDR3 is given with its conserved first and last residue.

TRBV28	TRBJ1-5	CASSLGFGWGNQPQHF
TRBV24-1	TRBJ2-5	CATSDLGQGTEETQYF
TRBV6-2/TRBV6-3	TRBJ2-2	CASSYSSRGPGTGELFF
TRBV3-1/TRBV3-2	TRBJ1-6	CASSARDRASAIGSPLHF
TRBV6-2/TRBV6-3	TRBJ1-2	CASSLQGTYGYTF
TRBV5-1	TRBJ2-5	CASSQDRGGETQYF
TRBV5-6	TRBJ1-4	CASSFLGRTNEKLFF
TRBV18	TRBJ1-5	CASSKTGGGGAQHF
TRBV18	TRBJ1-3	CASSPQGSGNTIYF
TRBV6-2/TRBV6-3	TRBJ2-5	CASSYGVAGIQETQYF
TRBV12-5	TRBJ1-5	CASGLPGNQPQHF
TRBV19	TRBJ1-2	CASSLFGPGGYTF
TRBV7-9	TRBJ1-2	CASSLLSAGNYGYTF
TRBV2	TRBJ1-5	CASSVDRGSNQPQHF
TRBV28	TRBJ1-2	CASSLSGQHYGYTF
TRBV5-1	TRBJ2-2	CASSLVAGGLTGELFF
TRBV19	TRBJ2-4	CARRQQGQLNIQYF
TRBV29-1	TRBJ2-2	CSVVSGANRGELFF
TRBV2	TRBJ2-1	CASQRGAYNEQFF
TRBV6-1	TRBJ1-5	CASSEQYNQPQHF
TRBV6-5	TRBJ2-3	CASSPYGGRSDTQYF
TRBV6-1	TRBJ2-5	CASSVWGAGVTQYF